This T cell receptor beta chain stems from a study of T cell repertoires in cytomegalovirus infection. Study at large: Public TCR beta signatures indicated both CMV infection and matching HLA type.

Concerning this clonotype: Its antigen remains unidentified.

Whole-study results and caveats: Cumulative frequency (of public TCR beta family members) identified carriers of CMV plus the relevant HLA.

Per germline, CDR1 MGHRA and CDR2 YSYEKL. V was clipped by 1 base and J by 10 bases, with 14 bases between them. This CDR3 has 14 amino acids. MiXCR, run by TCRdb on the reads, gives a single entry per CDR3 protein. This sample has more than 400,000 distinct CDR3 sequences, with about a quarter found just once. The receptor's source is a human donor in good health (CMV status not recorded). Some clones in this sample may be carry-over from other donors' samples. The chain links TRBV4-1 to TRBJ2-1, with a possible D match to TRBD2 (6 bases). Sequenced input: PBMCs. For the CDR3, the DNA is TGCGCCAGCAGCCAAGTTCCTAGCGAAGGGGAGCAGTTCTTC. Protein product: CASSQVPSEGEQFF.